This T cell receptor beta chain comes out of a study of a mutant IDH1 vaccine in newly diagnosed glioma (dated by TCRdb to about 2021). About the study as a whole: In the chemotherapy-containing groups, vaccination started alongside temozolomide cycles, whereas in patients who had radiotherapy alone it started 4-6 weeks after radiotherapy. Prior to enrollment, standard therapy consisting of radiotherapy alone, temozolomide alone, or radiochemotherapy with temozolomide had been administered to patients, with the combination being received by most patients. The week-35 safety follow-up was designated visit V12, and the week-47 end of study was designated visit V13. Of the roughly 31 treated patients, roughly 60% were male and 37.5% were female, and the mean age was roughly 40 years. Six visits were used for peripheral blood collection: V03 (baseline), V05, V07, V10, V12 and V13. Longitudinal TCRB deep sequencing was performed for some 25 treated patients wherever samples were available for exploratory analyses.

The CDR3 contains 14 residues, cysteine and phenylalanine counted. Left in the record is the CDR3 DNA by itself, 42 bases read in frame from the first base. CDR1 MNHNY and CDR2 SVGAGI were looked up in the germline V gene (reference sequence). Trimming takes 2 bases off V and 5 bases off J; junction bases not matched to a gene: 4. This clone showed up just a few times. It lacks a known antigen. No base qualities exist here, and no much larger clone lies one base off it. Read against the paper, the sample's time point label means: week 47, end of study. Every vaccine dose consisted of 300 ug of a 20-mer mutant IDH1 peptide in Montanide, administered subcutaneously together with topical imiquimod. Patients received eight vaccinations in weeks 1, 3, 5, 7, 11, 15, 19 and 23, corresponding to visits V03 through V10. The donors had newly diagnosed IDH1-mutant astrocytomas of WHO grade 3 or 4 that showed loss of nuclear ATRX. The samples were drawn from NOA16, a multicentre, single-arm, open-label phase I trial in Germany that tested a mutant IDH1 peptide vaccine in humans for the first time. Genomic DNA for TCRB sequencing was extracted from EDTA blood using the DNeasy Blood and Tissue Kit.

The library relied on the immunoSEQ multiplex PCR assay. Rearranged TCR beta chain sequences were amplified using the hsTCRB Kit according to the manufacturer's protocol. Sequencing of TCRB libraries was carried out on an Illumina MiSeq. The original methods were these. Demultiplexing, trimming and gene mapping were performed with the kit vendor's proprietary platform. Entries here come from immuneACCESS through TCRdb and include only in-frame sequences with V and J called. Some clones fail to appear in such tables; in the studies checked, an unresolved V gene covers under half of the shortfall, and the cause of the remainder is unknown. That table is the source of V, J and clone size, and D and trimming were worked out from the DNA. The sample table holds some 49,000 clones, of which about three quarters were seen once. The ten largest clonotypes hold about 4.9% of the sample. Beyond this particular receptor, the publication reports: The authors stated that sample limitations prevented analyses of patient blood samples from being reproduced. Pseudoprogression seemed to be unrelated to changes in the top peripheral T cell clonotypes found by TCRB sequencing. Selection of PBMC samples for TCRB deep sequencing was based on availability. Across multiple MHC alleles, vaccine-induced immune responses were seen in 85% to 95% of patients.

The rearranged segments are TRBV6-6 and TRBJ1-1; the junction holds 8 bases that match TRBD1. The TCR was taken from a woman between 40 and 50 years old with glioma. Some clones in this sample may be carry-over from other donors' samples. The sample was PBMCs, taken from a glioma patient whose treatment included an IDH1 peptide vaccine. CDR3 sequence: CASSYDRGGTEAFF. The DNA sequence is given as TGTGCCAGCAGTTACGACAGGGGAGGAACTGAAGCTTTCTTT.